One sample yielded the 30 T cell receptor beta chains listed below, sequenced in a study of shared clonotypes between healthy human individuals. The protocol was immunoSEQ multiplex PCR, while the TCRdb copy is restricted to in-frame clones and leaves out a portion. The table shows about 500,000 clones, with 70% to 80% occurring only once. The material sequenced was PBMCs. The source of these receptors is a woman in her thirties or forties in good health. Some clones in this sample may be carry-over from other donors' samples.

The chain has TRBV29-1 and TRBJ1-1, with 9 positions matching TRBD1. CDR3 length: 15 amino acids. The ends lost 7 bases at V and 6 bases at J; junction bases unmatched: 15. From germline, CDR1 is SQVTM and CDR2 ANQGSEA. The CDR3, as DNA: TGCAGCGCTGCCGGGACAGGGTCCTTCAGGGCTGAAGCTTTCTTT. It codes for CSAAGTGSFRAEAFF.

The V call is TRBV30, the J call TRBJ1-2, with unresolved D. Germline CDR1 reads GTSNPN; CDR2 reads SVGIG (reference sequence). This CDR3 spans 13 amino acids. Trimming removed 0 bases at V and 2 bases at J, with 7 bases between. Here the CDR3 reads CAWSVLGNYGYTF. The CDR3 region has the DNA TGTGCCTGGAGTGTTCTAGGGAACTATGGCTACACCTTC.

About this clone itself: Other DNA sequences in the sample encode the same CDR3. The V gene is TRBV30, the J gene TRBJ2-1; possible D gene TRBD2, 6 bases. This CDR3 is 11 amino acids long. V lost 4 bases and J lost 7, with 8 bases in between. The V gene's germline CDR1 is GTSNPN and CDR2 SVGIG (reference sequence). This CDR3 is CAWTSVNEQFF. The CDR3 coding sequence is TGTGCCTGGACTAGCGTTAATGAGCAGTTCTTC.

The V and J genes are TRBV5-4 and TRBJ2-7; 9 bases line up with TRBD2. The CDR3 sequence is 16 residues long. Germline lookup yields CDR1 SGHNT and CDR2 YYREEE (reference sequence). Losses at the gene ends were 0 bases for V and 6 bases for J; bases not matched to a gene: 10. CDR3 coding DNA: TGTGCCAGCAGCTTGGAAGCTAGCGGGACATCGAGCGAGCAGTACTTC. It yields the protein CASSLEASGTSSEQYF.

This rearrangement joins TRBV7-2 to TRBJ2-7; possibly TRBD1 for D (5 bases). With the DNA end fitting TRBJ2-5 better, the J assignment may be wrong. The CDR3 runs 14 residues. Looked up from germline, CDR1 is SGHTA and CDR2 is FQGNSA. CDR3 DNA sequence: TGTGCCAGCAGGGACCGCAGGGCTGGGGAGACCCAGTACTTC. This codes for CASRDRRAGETQYF.

This chain joins TRBV18 and TRBJ2-7, with TRBD2 matching over 11 bases. Germline V gives CDR1 KGHSH, CDR2 LQKENI. V gave up 0 bases and J gave up 0 bases; unmatched junction bases: 1. The CDR3 totals 16 residues. CDR3 amino acids: CASSPPGTSGSYEQYF. CDR3 nucleotide sequence: TGTGCCAGCTCACCACCCGGGACTAGCGGCTCCTACGAGCAGTACTTC.

CDR3 sequence (DNA): TGTGCCAGCAGCGGTGGGCAGGGGGTAAACTATGGCTACACCTTC. Translating it yields CASSGGQGVNYGYTF. V usage is TRBV5-6 and J usage is TRBJ1-2; 7 positions agree with TRBD1. Per germline, CDR1 SGHDT and CDR2 YYEEEE. V lost 4 bases and J lost 2; bases outside the gene matches: 8. CDR3 size: 15 residues.

The chain uses TRBV6-6 and TRBJ1-5; D is undetermined. Germline values: CDR1 MNHNY, CDR2 SVGAGI (reference sequence). V gave up 8 bases and J gave up 0 bases, with 11 bases separating them. The CDR3 contains 14 residues. The CDR3 nucleotides are TGTGCCAGCGCGGATCCTAATAGCAATCAGCCCCAGCATTTT. Amino acids: CASADPNSNQPQHF.

The V call is TRBV5-1, the J call TRBJ2-7; D could derive from TRBD1 or TRBD2 (5 bases each). The V end was cut by 2 bases, the J end by 1 base, with 7 bases between. This CDR3 has 13 amino acids. Germline V gene data show CDR1 as SGHRS and CDR2 as YFSETQ. CDR3 DNA sequence: TGCGCCAGCAGCTTTGAGGGGTCCTACGAGCAGTACTTC. Translated: CASSFEGSYEQYF.

This chain uses TRBV28 with TRBJ2-3, with D hard to call. The CDR3 spans 15 residues. Trimming removed 3 bases from V and 6 bases from J, with 16 bases in between. CDR1 and CDR2 (germline): MDHEN, SYDVKM. The CDR3 region is CASSFRRVVGDTQYF. CDR3 nucleotides: TGTGCCAGCAGTTTTAGAAGGGTGGTAGGGGATACGCAGTATTTT.

The V gene is TRBV6-1, the J gene TRBJ2-1, with D possibly being TRBD1 (5 bases). Germline-derived CDR1 and CDR2 are MNHNS and SASEGT. The germline V and J ends were trimmed by 3 bases and 5 bases, with 11 bases remaining between them. The CDR3 loop spans 14 amino acids. The CDR3, as DNA: TGTGCCAGCAGTGAGGTCCGGACAAACAATGAGCAGTTCTTC. It encodes CASSEVRTNNEQFF.

This clone was seen only once. The chain is built from TRBV20-1 and TRBJ2-7; D is possibly TRBD2 (5 bases). Germline CDR1 and CDR2: DFQATT and SNEGSKA (reference sequence). V lost 6 bases and J 6 bases, leaving 12 bases between the germline ends. This CDR3 spans 11 amino acids. The CDR3 protein is CSAMGDPEQYF. The CDR3 DNA is TGCAGTGCCATGGGAGATCCCGAGCAGTACTTC.

The chain links TRBV15 to TRBJ2-7; D not certain. The CDR3 has 14 amino acids. CDR1 and CDR2 from the germline V gene are LNHNV and YYDKDF (reference sequence). V shed 4 bases and J shed 7 bases, with 17 bases lying between them. The CDR3 DNA follows: TGTGCCACCAGCAAAATAACCTTTGGGTCTGAGCAGTACTTC. It yields the protein CATSKITFGSEQYF.

The chain recombines TRBV7-8 with TRBJ2-2; D tentatively fits TRBD1 or TRBD2 (5 bases each). V lost 0 bases to trimming and J lost 1 base, with 9 bases between them. Per the germline V gene, CDR1 is SGHVS and CDR2 is FQNEAQ. The CDR3 has 16 residues. The chain's CDR3 is CASSLAGTGNTGELFF. As DNA, the CDR3 is TGTGCCAGCAGCTTAGCCGGGACGGGGAACACCGGGGAGCTGTTTTTT.

This clone was counted a single time. The V call is TRBV13, the J call TRBJ2-2; 12 positions agree with TRBD2. The V segment lost 3 bases and the J segment 2 bases; nucleotides outside the gene matches: 10. CDR1 is PRHDT, CDR2 FYEKMQ, per germline (reference sequence). This CDR3 comprises 19 residues. CDR3 loop: CASSFGRLAGVENTGELFF. The CDR3 DNA is TGTGCCAGCAGCTTTGGGAGACTAGCGGGAGTCGAAAACACCGGGGAGCTGTTTTTT.

The chain carries TRBV7-8 and TRBJ2-3; D is possibly TRBD2 (6 bases). CDR3 length equals 15 residues. Germline CDR1 reads SGHVS; CDR2 reads FQNEAQ. V was cut by 5 bases and J by 6 bases, with 18 bases left in between. The CDR3 sequence is CASSPYGAGRDTQYF. In DNA form, the CDR3 reads TGTGCCAGCAGCCCATACGGGGCGGGAAGGGATACGCAGTATTTT.

This sequence joins TRBV18 and TRBJ1-1, with 7 bases that match TRBD1. V was pared by 2 bases and J by 3 bases, with 6 bases of the junction left unmatched. Germline V gene sequence: CDR1 KGHSH, CDR2 LQKENI. This CDR3 is built from 15 residues. The CDR3 sequence: CASSPRRDSDTEAFF. CDR3 DNA sequence: TGTGCCAGCTCACCAAGAAGGGACAGTGACACTGAAGCTTTCTTT.

CDR3 in amino acids: CASSIRTGSQSRTYEQYF. The CDR3, as DNA: TGTGCCAGTAGTATCCGGACAGGCTCCCAGTCGAGGACCTACGAGCAGTACTTC. The chain recombines TRBV19 with TRBJ2-7, with 7 bases matching TRBD1. V was pared by 3 bases and J by 2 bases, with 16 bases of the junction left unmatched. The germline V gene encodes CDR1 LNHDA and CDR2 SQIVND (reference sequence). The CDR3 has 18 amino acids.

The V gene is TRBV9, the J gene TRBJ2-1; D remains ambiguous. Trimming shortened V by 1 base and J by 4 bases, and 9 bases separated the two germline ends. CDR1 and CDR2 (germline): SGDLS, YYNGEE. The CDR3 spans 14 residues. CDR3 DNA sequence: TGTGCCAGCAGCGTATCCTGGGGTTACAATGAGCAGTTCTTC. This sequence encodes CASSVSWGYNEQFF.

This chain links TRBV27 with TRBJ1-1, with 7 bases matching TRBD1. Germline CDR1 is MNHEY and CDR2 is SMNVEV (reference sequence). The J segment lost 6 bases and the V segment lost 2 bases, leaving 9 bases of the junction unmatched. The CDR3 sequence is 15 residues long. The CDR3 here is CASSLRQGGLSEAFF. The CDR3 DNA sequence: TGTGCCAGCAGTTTAAGACAGGGAGGCCTCTCTGAAGCTTTCTTT.

About this clone: This may be a read error, as it is one base from a much larger clone. This chain connects TRBV7-9 to TRBJ2-3; maybe TRBD2 (5 bases). V was cut by 3 bases and J by 4 bases, with 11 bases left in between. There are 14 residues in the CDR3. The germline V gene encodes CDR1 SEHNR and CDR2 FQNEAQ (reference sequence). The CDR3 sequence is CASSFLTNADTQYF. As DNA, the CDR3 is TGTGCCAGCAGCTTTTTGACTAACGCAGATACGCAGTATTTT. The full variable domain, in which reference TRBV7-9 and TRBJ2-3 provide the parts outside the CDR3, is DTGVSQNPRHKITKRGQNVTFRCDPISEHNRLYWYRQTLGQGPEFLTYFQNEAQLEKSRLLSDRFSAERPKGSFSTLEIQRTEQGDSAMYLCASSFLTNADTQYFGPGTRLTVL.

V usage is TRBV19 and J usage is TRBJ1-5; 10 bases match TRBD1. Losses at the gene ends were 6 bases for V and 4 bases for J; bases not matched to a gene: 6. Germline V lookup: CDR1 LNHDA, CDR2 SQIVND (reference sequence). This CDR3 has 15 residues. The CDR3 is CASSRGTGENQPQHF. DNA for the CDR3: TGTGCCAGTAGCAGAGGGACAGGGGAAAATCAGCCCCAGCATTTT.

V gene TRBV28 combines with J gene TRBJ2-1, with 10 positions matching TRBD2. Unmatched junction bases numbered 2, after V lost 3 bases and J lost 3 bases. This CDR3 is 15 amino acids long. CDR1 is MDHEN, CDR2 SYDVKM, per germline. The CDR3 protein is CASSFGLAVYNEQFF. In DNA form, the CDR3 reads TGTGCCAGCAGTTTCGGACTAGCGGTCTACAATGAGCAGTTCTTC.

This chain links TRBV10-3 with TRBJ1-1, with D tentatively TRBD1 (5 bases). CDR1 is ENHRY, CDR2 SYGVKD, per germline. This CDR3 spans 14 amino acids. V was trimmed by 7 bases and J by 0 bases, leaving 12 bases between them. In DNA, the CDR3 is TGTGCCATCACCGACGACAGTTTGAACACTGAAGCTTTCTTT. Its translation is CAITDDSLNTEAFF.

The V and J genes are TRBV2 and TRBJ2-7; D gene unclear. In germline, CDR1 is SNHLY, CDR2 FYNNEI. The V end lost 7 bases, the J end lost 2 bases, and 9 bases lay between the germline ends. The CDR3 is 12 residues long. The CDR3 loop reads CASTLWTYEQYF. DNA of the CDR3: TGTGCCAGCACCCTTTGGACCTACGAGCAGTACTTC.

The V call is TRBV2, the J call TRBJ2-7, with D perhaps matching TRBD2 (5 bases). This CDR3 contains 14 residues. Germline-derived CDR1 and CDR2 are SNHLY and FYNNEI. The V end lost 4 bases, the J end lost 3 bases, and 13 bases lay between the germline ends. The CDR3 DNA is TGTGCCAGCAGTGTATTCGGGATAATCTACGAGCAGTACTTC. It specifies CASSVFGIIYEQYF.

The chain has TRBV28 and TRBJ2-7, with D perhaps TRBD2 (6 bases). CDR1 and CDR2 from the germline V gene are MDHEN and SYDVKM. Trimming stripped 5 bases from V and 4 bases from J, with 18 bases between. The CDR3 spans 15 residues. The CDR3 DNA is TGTGCCAGCAGTATTATAGCGTCGGGGGAATACGAGCAGTACTTC. Translation gives CASSIIASGEYEQYF.

V gene TRBV9 combines with J gene TRBJ1-1; D remains ambiguous. Looked up from germline, CDR1 is SGDLS and CDR2 is YYNGEE. Trimming removed 4 bases at V and 3 bases at J, with 10 bases between. The CDR3 has 13 residues. The chain's CDR3 is CASSFGWDTEAFF. The CDR3 DNA reads as TGTGCCAGCAGCTTTGGGTGGGACACTGAAGCTTTCTTT.

To note about this clone: A much larger clone differs from this one at a single base, so this may be a read error. Different DNA sequences within this sample yield the same CDR3. The CDR3 region is CTSSQAGGFGSYNEQFF. The CDR3 DNA follows: TGCACCAGCAGCCAGGCCGGGGGCTTTGGGTCCTACAATGAGCAGTTCTTC. The chain links TRBV1 to TRBJ2-1. TRBV1 is a known pseudogene. The CDR3 has 17 amino acids.

Note on this clone: This sample includes further DNA sequences coding for the same CDR3. V and J are TRBV2 and TRBJ2-1; TRBD2 agrees at 9 bases. With 5 bases clipped from V and 0 bases from J, the junction kept 2 bases outside the gene matches. CDR3 length: 15 amino acids. Per germline, CDR1 SNHLY and CDR2 FYNNEI. DNA of the CDR3: TGTGCCAGCAGTCTTAGCGGGAGCTCCTACAATGAGCAGTTCTTC. Protein: CASSLSGSSYNEQFF.